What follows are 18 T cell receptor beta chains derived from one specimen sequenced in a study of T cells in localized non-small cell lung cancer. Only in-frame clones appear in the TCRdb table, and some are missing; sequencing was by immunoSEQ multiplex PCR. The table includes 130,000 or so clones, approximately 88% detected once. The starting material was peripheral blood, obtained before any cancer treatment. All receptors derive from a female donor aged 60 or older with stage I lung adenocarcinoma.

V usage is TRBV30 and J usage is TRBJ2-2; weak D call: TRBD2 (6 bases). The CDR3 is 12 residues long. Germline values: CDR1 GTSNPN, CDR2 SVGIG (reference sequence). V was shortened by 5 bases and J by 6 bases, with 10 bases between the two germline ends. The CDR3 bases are TGTGCCTGGGGCGGGGCTTCCGGGGAGCTGTTTTTT. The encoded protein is CAWGGASGELFF.

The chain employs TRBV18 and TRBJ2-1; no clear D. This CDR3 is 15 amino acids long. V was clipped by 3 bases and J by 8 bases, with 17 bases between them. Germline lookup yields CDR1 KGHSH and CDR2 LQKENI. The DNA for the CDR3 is TGTGCCAGCTCACCTCTTCAGGCCCCATTCGATGAGCAGTTCTTC. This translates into CASSPLQAPFDEQFF.

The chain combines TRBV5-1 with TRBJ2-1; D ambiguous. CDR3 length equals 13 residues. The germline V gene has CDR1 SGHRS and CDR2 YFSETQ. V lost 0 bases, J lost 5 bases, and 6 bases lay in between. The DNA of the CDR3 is TGCGCCAGCAGCTTGGTACGAGACAATGAGCAGTTCTTC. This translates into CASSLVRDNEQFF. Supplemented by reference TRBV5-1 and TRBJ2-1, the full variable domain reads KAGVTQTPRYLIKTRGQQVTLSCSPISGHRSVSWYQQTPGQGLQFLFEYFSETQRNKGNFPGRFSGRQFSNSRSEMNVSTLELGDSALYLCASSLVRDNEQFFGPGTRLTVL.

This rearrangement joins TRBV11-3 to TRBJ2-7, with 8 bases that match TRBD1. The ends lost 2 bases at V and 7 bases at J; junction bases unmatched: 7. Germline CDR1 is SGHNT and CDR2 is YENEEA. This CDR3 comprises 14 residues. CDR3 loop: CASSLTGQVVEQYF. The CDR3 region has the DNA TGTGCCAGCAGCTTAACGGGACAGGTCGTAGAGCAGTACTTC.

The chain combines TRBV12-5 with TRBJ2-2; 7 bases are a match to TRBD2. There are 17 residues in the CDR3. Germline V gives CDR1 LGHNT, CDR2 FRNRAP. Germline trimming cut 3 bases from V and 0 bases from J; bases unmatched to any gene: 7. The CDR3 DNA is TGTGCTAGTGGTTTCGAAAGTAGCGGGCCGAACACCGGGGAGCTGTTTTTT. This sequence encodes CASGFESSGPNTGELFF.

CDR3 coding DNA: TGCAGCGCACGCCCGACAATCTTGGATGGCGAGCAGTACTTC. Amino acids: CSARPTILDGEQYF. The chain recombines TRBV29-1 with TRBJ2-7; D is unresolved. From germline, CDR1 is SQVTM and CDR2 ANQGSEA. The V and J ends lost 7 bases and 6 bases respectively, with 22 bases between them. The CDR3 has 14 residues.

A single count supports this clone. The DNA for the CDR3 is TGTGCCAGCAGTAGGACAGGGGAGGGTGGCTACACCTTC. Translation gives CASSRTGEGGYTF. The V call is TRBV6-5, the J call TRBJ1-2, with 9 positions matching TRBD1. The length of the CDR3 is 13 residues. V dropped 5 bases and J dropped 7; count of bases not matched to a gene: 5. Germline V lookup: CDR1 MNHEY, CDR2 SVGAGI.

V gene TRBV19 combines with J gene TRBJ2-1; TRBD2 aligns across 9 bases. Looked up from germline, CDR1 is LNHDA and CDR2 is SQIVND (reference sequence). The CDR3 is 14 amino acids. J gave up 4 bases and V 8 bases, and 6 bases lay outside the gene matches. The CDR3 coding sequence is TGTGCCAGTCATGGACTAGCGAATTACAATGAGCAGTTCTTC. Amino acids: CASHGLANYNEQFF.

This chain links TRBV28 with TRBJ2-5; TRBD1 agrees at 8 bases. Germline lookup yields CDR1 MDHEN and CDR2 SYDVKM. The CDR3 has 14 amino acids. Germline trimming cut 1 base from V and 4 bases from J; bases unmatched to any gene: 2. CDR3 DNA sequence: TGTGCCAGCAGTTTATCAGGGACAGGAGAGACCCAGTACTTC. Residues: CASSLSGTGETQYF.

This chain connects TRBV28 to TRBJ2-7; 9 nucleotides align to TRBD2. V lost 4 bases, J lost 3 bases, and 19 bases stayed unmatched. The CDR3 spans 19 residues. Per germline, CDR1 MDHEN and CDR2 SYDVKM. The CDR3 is CASSSGVSSRLAVGYEQYF. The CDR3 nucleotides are TGTGCCAGCAGTTCCGGCGTGTCATCTAGACTAGCGGTAGGCTACGAGCAGTACTTC.

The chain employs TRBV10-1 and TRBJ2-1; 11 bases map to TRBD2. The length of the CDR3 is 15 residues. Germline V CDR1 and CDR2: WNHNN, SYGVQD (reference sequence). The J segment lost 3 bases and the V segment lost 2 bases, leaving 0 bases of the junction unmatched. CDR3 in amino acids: CASSETSGSYNEQFF. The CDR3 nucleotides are TGCGCCAGCAGTGAGACTAGCGGGAGCTACAATGAGCAGTTCTTC.

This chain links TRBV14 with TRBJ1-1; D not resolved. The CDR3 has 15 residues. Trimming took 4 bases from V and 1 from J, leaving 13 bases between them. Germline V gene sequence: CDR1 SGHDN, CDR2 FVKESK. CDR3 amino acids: CASSPQNPGNTEAFF. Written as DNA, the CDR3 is TGTGCCAGCAGCCCCCAAAACCCGGGGAACACTGAAGCTTTCTTT.

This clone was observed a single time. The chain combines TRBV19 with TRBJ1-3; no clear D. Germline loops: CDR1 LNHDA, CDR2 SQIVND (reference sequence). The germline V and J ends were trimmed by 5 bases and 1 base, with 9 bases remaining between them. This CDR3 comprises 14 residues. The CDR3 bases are TGTGCCAGTAGTGAAATGGGTTCTGGAAACACCATATATTTT. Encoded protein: CASSEMGSGNTIYF.

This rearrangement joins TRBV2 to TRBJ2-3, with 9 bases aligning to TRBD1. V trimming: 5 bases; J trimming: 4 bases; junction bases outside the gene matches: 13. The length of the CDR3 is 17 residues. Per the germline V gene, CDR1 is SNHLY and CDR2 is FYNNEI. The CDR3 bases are TGTGCCAGCAGTTGGGCCTTACAGGGGGCATCGCCAGATACGCAGTATTTT. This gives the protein CASSWALQGASPDTQYF.

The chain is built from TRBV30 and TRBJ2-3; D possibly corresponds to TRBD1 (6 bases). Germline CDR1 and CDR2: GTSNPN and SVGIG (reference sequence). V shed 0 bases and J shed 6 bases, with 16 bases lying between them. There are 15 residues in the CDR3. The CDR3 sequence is CAWSVVAGDADTQYF. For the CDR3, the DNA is TGTGCCTGGAGTGTGGTAGCAGGGGACGCGGATACGCAGTATTTT.

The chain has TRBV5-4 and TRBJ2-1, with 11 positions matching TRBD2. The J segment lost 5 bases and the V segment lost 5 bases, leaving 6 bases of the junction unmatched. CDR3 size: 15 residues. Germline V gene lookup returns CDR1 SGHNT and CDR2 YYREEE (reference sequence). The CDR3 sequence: CASSMTSGTHNEQFF. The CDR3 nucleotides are TGTGCCAGCAGTATGACTAGCGGGACCCACAATGAGCAGTTCTTC.

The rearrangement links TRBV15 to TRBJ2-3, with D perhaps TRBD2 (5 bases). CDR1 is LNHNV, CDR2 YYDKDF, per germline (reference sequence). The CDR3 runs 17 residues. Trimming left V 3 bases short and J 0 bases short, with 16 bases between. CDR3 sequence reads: CATSSTQRPASTDTQYF. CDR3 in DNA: TGTGCCACCAGCAGCACCCAGCGGCCCGCAAGCACAGATACGCAGTATTTT.

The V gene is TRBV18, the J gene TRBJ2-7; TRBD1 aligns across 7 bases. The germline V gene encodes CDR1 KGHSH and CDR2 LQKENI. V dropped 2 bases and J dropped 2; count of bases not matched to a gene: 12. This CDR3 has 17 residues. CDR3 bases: TGTGCCAGCTCACCAAAAAGTCTCGGACAGGCGGCCTACGAGCAGTACTTC. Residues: CASSPKSLGQAAYEQYF.